The clone carrying this T cell receptor (beta chain) has just one count. Its antigen is currently unknown. The test was conducted at deep level. Sequencing used immunoSEQ multiplex PCR; TCRdb keeps in-frame clones, though not all of them. This sample has around 2.5 million clones, with approximately 93% found just once. The V gene's germline CDR1 is LGHNT and CDR2 FRNRAP. The CDR3 totals 13 residues. V lost 2 bases to trimming and J lost 4 bases, with 8 bases between them. The sample is drawn from a study of shared clonotypes between healthy human individuals. Study context: Each donor's CD4 naive and CD4 memory cells filled three plates apiece, CD8 naive two, and CD8 memory one. Study findings and constraints: What rarefaction showed was incomplete sorted-subset sequencing despite large depth.

Sequenced material: naive CD4+ T cells from PBMCs. Subset defined: CD45RA+ positively selected. The chain employs TRBV12-5 and TRBJ1-1; unclear D gene. The receptor comes from a man aged 18 to 29 in good health. Some clones in this sample may be carry-over from other donors' samples. CDR3: CASGLIGSTEAFF. The CDR3 bases are TGTGCTAGTGGTTTGATAGGGTCCACTGAAGCTTTCTTT.